One T cell receptor beta chain is described in this entry. Its antigen remains unknown. The data originate from a study of T cell responses to AZD1222 COVID-19 vaccine. Study observations and caveats: Without day 14 samples, only post-peak T cell repertoires were studied. A rise in Spike-specific TCR breadth and depth followed two AZD1222 doses. Spike-wide coverage was observed for vaccine-associated CD4 TCRs, with dominant responses at 160-218 and 743-854. Clonal diversity was possibly underestimated, and white British individuals and females predominated among donors.

Clones were sequenced by immunoSEQ multiplex PCR, and TCRdb holds only the in-frame ones, with some missing. Found here are 100,000 to 150,000 clones, 88% of them singletons; the top ten hold 7.6%. Germline-derived CDR1 and CDR2 are ENHRY and SYGVKD. Trimming took off 8 bases at V and 2 bases at J, with 15 bases between the two ends. This CDR3 has 14 residues. The clonotype originates from an adult in good health. This specimen consisted of peripheral blood, obtained on day 0 of AZD1222 vaccination. The chain links TRBV10-3 to TRBJ1-2, with a tentative D call TRBD1 (6 bases). The CDR3 loop reads CAIPGGRGNYGYTF. Written as DNA, the CDR3 is TGTGCCATCCCGGGGGGCAGGGGCAACTATGGCTACACCTTC.